The sequence of this T cell receptor beta chain was determined in a study of shared clonotypes between healthy human individuals. Partitioning of CD4+ cells yielded a CD45RA+ naive subset and a CD45RA-negative memory subset. It was at deep level that the assay was run. Sequencing used immunoSEQ multiplex PCR; TCRdb keeps in-frame clones, though not all of them. The data contain roughly 2 million clones, over 85% of them singletons. This TCR came from a man between 18 and 29 years old in good health. What was sequenced was naive CD4+ T cells sorted from blood. This sample's subset: CD45RA+ positively selected.

The CDR3 spells CASSQYLAGVIAYEQYF. CDR3 nucleotides: TGCGCCAGCAGCCAATATCTAGCGGGAGTAATCGCCTACGAGCAGTACTTC. This chain joins TRBV4-1 and TRBJ2-7, with 10 bases aligning to TRBD2. The CDR3 sequence is 17 residues long. Trimming at V came to 2 bases and at J to 2 bases, leaving 9 bases not matched to a gene. Germline V gives CDR1 MGHRA, CDR2 YSYEKL.